This entry lists 5 T cell receptor beta chains sequenced from one sample in a study of yellow fever vaccine responses in identical twins. Each CDR3 protein gets one entry after TCRdb re-called the RT-PCR reads with MiXCR. Of under 20,000 distinct CDR3 sequences listed, less than 75% are singletons. Sequenced material: T cells from blood (PBMCs), unsorted or a sorted subset (not recorded which), taken before or after yellow fever vaccination (not recorded which). The receptors originated from a woman in her late teens or twenties who received the yellow fever vaccine.

This chain connects TRBV28 to TRBJ2-1; D tentatively reads TRBD1 or TRBD2 (5 bases each). Per germline, CDR1 MDHEN and CDR2 SYDVKM. V was shortened by 6 bases and J by 0 bases, with 9 bases between the two germline ends. This CDR3 is built from 14 residues. CDR3: CASRSGGSYNEQFF. The DNA of the CDR3 is TGTGCCAGCAGAAGTGGGGGCTCCTACAATGAGCAGTTCTTC.

This clonotype came up once. This chain joins TRBV6-5 and TRBJ1-5; a weak D match, TRBD1 (6 bases). Trimming cost V 2 bases and J 4 bases, with 12 bases left between them. Germline assignment: CDR1 MNHEY and CDR2 SVGAGI. The CDR3 loop spans 15 amino acids. In nucleotides, the CDR3 is TGTGCCAGCAGTTACAGCAGGGGATTAAATCAGCCCCAGCATTTT. Translated: CASSYSRGLNQPQHF.

This chain uses TRBV11-3 with TRBJ2-1; D unclear. V gave up 1 base and J gave up 9 bases, with 10 bases separating them. The CDR3 covers 13 residues. Germline V gene sequence: CDR1 SGHNT, CDR2 YENEEA. CDR3 sequence: CASSLGVAGEQFF. As DNA, the CDR3 is TGTGCCAGCAGCTTAGGAGTAGCCGGTGAGCAGTTCTTC.

The chain joins TRBV5-5 to TRBJ2-7, with TRBD2 matching 11 bases. V shed 4 bases and J 3 bases; nucleotides not matched to a gene: 12. The CDR3 covers 17 residues. Per germline, CDR1 SGHKS and CDR2 YYEKEE (reference sequence). CDR3 region: CASSPTTSGSGFYEQYF. The DNA for the CDR3 is TGTGCCAGCAGCCCGACCACTAGCGGGAGTGGTTTCTACGAGCAGTACTTC.

The gene calls are TRBV15 and TRBJ1-1; no reliable D call. The length of the CDR3 is 15 residues. From germline, CDR1 is LNHNV and CDR2 YYDKDF (reference sequence). V shed 0 bases and J shed 1 base, with 9 bases lying between them. CDR3: CATSRERVQNTEAFF. CDR3 sequence (DNA): TGTGCCACCAGCAGAGAAAGGGTTCAGAACACTGAAGCTTTCTTT.